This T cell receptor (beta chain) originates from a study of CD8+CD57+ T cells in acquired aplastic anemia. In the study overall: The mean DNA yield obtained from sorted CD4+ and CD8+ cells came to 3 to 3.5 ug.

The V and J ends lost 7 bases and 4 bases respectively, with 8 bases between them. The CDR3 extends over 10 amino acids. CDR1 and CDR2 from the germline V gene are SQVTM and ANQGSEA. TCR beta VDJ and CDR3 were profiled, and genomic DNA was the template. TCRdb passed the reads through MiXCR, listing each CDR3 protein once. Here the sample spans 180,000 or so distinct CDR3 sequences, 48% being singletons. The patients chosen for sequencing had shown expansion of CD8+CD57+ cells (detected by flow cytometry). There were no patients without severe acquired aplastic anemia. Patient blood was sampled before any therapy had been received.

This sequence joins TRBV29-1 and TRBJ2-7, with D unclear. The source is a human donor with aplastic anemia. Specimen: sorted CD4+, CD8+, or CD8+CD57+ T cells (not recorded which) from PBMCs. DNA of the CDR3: TGCAGCGGGAGACTGTACGAGCAGTACTTC. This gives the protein CSGRLYEQYF.